Below are 15 T cell receptor beta chains sequenced from a single sample in a study of T cell repertoires in ileal Crohn's disease. TCRdb's table, derived via immunoSEQ multiplex PCR, lists solely in-frame clones and lacks some. The repertoire includes about 62,000 clones, 85% to 90% of them detected once, and around 2% sits in the top ten. Time point specified: neoterminal ileum biopsy at postoperative endoscopy, about 6 months after surgery. Sequenced: ileal tissue. Source of these receptors: an adult with Crohn's disease.

The chain recombines TRBV7-2 with TRBJ2-7; 7 bases align to TRBD2. The J segment lost 6 bases and the V segment lost 0 bases, leaving 5 bases of the junction unmatched. Germline V gene data show CDR1 as SGHTA and CDR2 as FQGNSA. This CDR3 contains 14 residues. CDR3 DNA: TGTGCCAGCAGCTTAGCGGGAGGGTTTCGCGAGCAGTACTTC. It encodes CASSLAGGFREQYF. The full variable domain, with the rest looked up from reference TRBV7-2 and TRBJ2-7, is GAGVSQSPSNKVTEKGKDVELRCDPISGHTALYWYRQSLGQGLEFLIYFQGNSAPDKSGLPSDRFSAERTGGSVSTLTIQRTQQEDSAVYLCASSLAGGFREQYFGPGTRLTVT.

In its sample, this clone was seen a few times. The V call is TRBV11-2, the J call TRBJ1-3, with D maybe TRBD1 (5 bases). Trimming stripped 0 bases from V and 4 bases from J, with 13 bases between. CDR3 length equals 16 residues. Germline-derived CDR1 and CDR2 are SGHAT and FQNNGV. The CDR3 DNA follows: TGTGCCAGCAGCTTAGATGAAGCGGGGGTCGGAAACACCATATATTTT. Amino acids: CASSLDEAGVGNTIYF.

This rearrangement joins TRBV18 to TRBJ2-2; TRBD2 might be the D (6 bases). The CDR3 is made up of 15 amino acids. The V and J ends lost 3 bases and 0 bases respectively, with 8 bases between them. Germline V lookup: CDR1 KGHSH, CDR2 LQKENI. The CDR3 sequence is CASSPSSANTGELFF. DNA of the CDR3: TGTGCCAGCTCACCGTCTAGCGCGAACACCGGGGAGCTGTTTTTT.

CDR3 nucleotide sequence: TGTGCCAGCTCACGAGGGGACTTGAACACTGAAGCTTTCTTT. Encoded protein: CASSRGDLNTEAFF. V gene TRBV18 combines with J gene TRBJ1-1, with D possibly being TRBD1 (5 bases). This CDR3 spans 14 amino acids. Per the germline V gene, CDR1 is KGHSH and CDR2 is LQKENI. The V gene lost 4 bases and the J gene lost 0 bases, with 9 bases spanning the gap. Complete variable domain (other parts from reference TRBV18 and TRBJ1-1): NAGVMQNPRHLVRRRGQEARLRCSPMKGHSHVYWYRQLPEEGLKFMVYLQKENIIDESGMPKERFSAEFPKEGPSILRIQQVVRGDSAAYFCASSRGDLNTEAFFGQGTRLTVV.

The chain is built from TRBV5-1 and TRBJ2-3; 7 nucleotides match TRBD1. CDR1 and CDR2 from the germline V gene are SGHRS and YFSETQ. Losses at the gene ends were 2 bases for V and 4 bases for J; bases not matched to a gene: 7. The CDR3 consists of 15 residues. CDR3 coding DNA: TGCGCCAGCAGCTTAGAAGGGGGCGCACCAGATACGCAGTATTTT. Translation: CASSLEGGAPDTQYF.

V is TRBV5-4 and J is TRBJ2-6, with 7 bases identical to TRBD2. The CDR3 length is 17 residues. V gave up 4 bases and J gave up 0 bases; unmatched junction bases: 7. Germline V lookup: CDR1 SGHNT, CDR2 YYREEE (reference sequence). The CDR3, as DNA: TGTGCCAGCAGCCCCGGACTAGTGGGCTCTGGGGCCAACGTCCTGACTTTC. Translated: CASSPGLVGSGANVLTF. Together with reference TRBV5-4 and TRBJ2-6, the CDR3 gives the full variable domain: ETGVTQSPTHLIKTRGQQVTLRCSSQSGHNTVSWYQQALGQGPQFIFQYYREEENGRGNFPPRFSGLQFPNYSSELNVNALELDDSALYLCASSPGLVGSGANVLTFGAGSRLTVL.

The chain is built from TRBV2 and TRBJ2-1; 16 nucleotides align to TRBD2. This CDR3 comprises 20 residues. V dropped 7 bases and J dropped 0; count of bases not matched to a gene: 12. Per germline, CDR1 SNHLY and CDR2 FYNNEI. The CDR3 region is CASISFPGLAGGISYNEQFF. The CDR3 DNA reads as TGTGCCAGCATATCGTTTCCGGGACTAGCGGGGGGGATCTCCTACAATGAGCAGTTCTTC.

The CDR3 region is CASSVQRSGTDTQYF. The DNA for the CDR3 is TGTGCCAGCAGTGTGCAGCGATCTGGCACAGATACGCAGTATTTT. This chain uses TRBV6-1 with TRBJ2-3; D is ambiguous. Per germline, CDR1 MNHNS and CDR2 SASEGT. The CDR3 extends over 15 amino acids. The ends were cut back, 4 bases at V and 1 base at J, with 12 bases in the middle.

The genes are TRBV7-2 and TRBJ1-1; D remains ambiguous. CDR1 is SGHTA and CDR2 is FQGNSA in the germline V gene. V was cut by 7 bases and J by 3 bases, with 12 bases left in between. The CDR3 sequence is 13 residues long. CDR3 residues: CASTRPVHTEAFF. CDR3 in DNA: TGTGCCAGCACCCGTCCCGTCCACACTGAAGCTTTCTTT. Drawing the rest from reference TRBV7-2 and TRBJ1-1, the complete variable domain is GAGVSQSPSNKVTEKGKDVELRCDPISGHTALYWYRQSLGQGLEFLIYFQGNSAPDKSGLPSDRFSAERTGGSVSTLTIQRTQQEDSAVYLCASTRPVHTEAFFGQGTRLTVV.

The V call is TRBV25-1, the J call TRBJ2-2; D might be TRBD1 (6 bases). V was pared by 10 bases and J by 6 bases, with 15 bases between. There are 13 residues in the CDR3. Germline V gene lookup returns CDR1 MGHDK and CDR2 SYGVNS. DNA of the CDR3: TGTGCCACAACAGGGATGGCGTCCGGGGAGCTGTTTTTT. Its translation is CATTGMASGELFF.

The chain uses TRBV18 and TRBJ2-5, with 8 bases identical to TRBD1. The V and J ends lost 1 base and 1 base, in that order; junction bases with no gene match: 5. CDR1 is KGHSH and CDR2 is LQKENI in the germline V gene. The CDR3 runs to 16 residues. This chain's CDR3 is CASSPLSGTGQETQYF. The CDR3 nucleotides are TGTGCCAGCTCACCACTCTCTGGGACAGGCCAAGAGACCCAGTACTTC.

The V and J genes are TRBV2 and TRBJ1-4, with TRBD1 matching 8 bases. Losses at the gene ends were 8 bases for V and 5 bases for J; bases not matched to a gene: 7. From germline, CDR1 is SNHLY and CDR2 FYNNEI. CDR3 length: 14 residues. CDR3: CASGEQGVNEKLFF. The DNA of the CDR3 is TGTGCCAGCGGCGAACAGGGGGTGAATGAAAAACTGTTTTTT.

V is TRBV7-2 and J is TRBJ2-7; the match to TRBD2 covers 7 bases. Germline CDR1 is SGHTA and CDR2 is FQGNSA. The V segment lost 1 base and the J segment 6 bases; nucleotides outside the gene matches: 9. This CDR3 comprises 15 residues. DNA of the CDR3: TGTGCCAGCAGCTTAGTAGGGGCGGGAGAGGTCGAGCAGTACTTC. Translated: CASSLVGAGEVEQYF.

V gene TRBV6-1 combines with J gene TRBJ1-3; D unclear. The V gene's germline CDR1 is MNHNS and CDR2 SASEGT. The CDR3 runs to 13 residues. The V end was cut by 8 bases, the J end by 1 base, with 9 bases between. DNA of the CDR3: TGTGCCAGCGGAGGTCGATCTGGAAACACCATATATTTT. Translated, it gives CASGGRSGNTIYF.

The chain joins TRBV27 to TRBJ1-1, with a possible D match to TRBD1 (5 bases). The CDR3 has 11 amino acids. CDR1 and CDR2 (germline): MNHEY, SMNVEV (reference sequence). Trimming stripped 5 bases from V and 5 bases from J, with 6 bases between. As DNA, the CDR3 is TGTGCCAGCAGTGGGACTACTGAAGCTTTCTTT. Translating gives CASSGTTEAFF.